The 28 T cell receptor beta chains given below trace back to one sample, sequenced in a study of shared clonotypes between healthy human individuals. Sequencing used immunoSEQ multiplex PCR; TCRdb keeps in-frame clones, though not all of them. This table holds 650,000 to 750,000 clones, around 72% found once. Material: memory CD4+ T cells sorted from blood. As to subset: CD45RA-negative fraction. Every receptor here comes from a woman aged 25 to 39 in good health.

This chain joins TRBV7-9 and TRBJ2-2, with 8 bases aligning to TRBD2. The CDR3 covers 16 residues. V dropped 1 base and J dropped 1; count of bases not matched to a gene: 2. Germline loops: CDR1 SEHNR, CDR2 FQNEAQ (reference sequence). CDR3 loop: CASSLGLAGNTGELFF. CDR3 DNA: TGTGCCAGCAGCTTAGGTCTAGCGGGGAACACCGGGGAGCTGTTTTTT.

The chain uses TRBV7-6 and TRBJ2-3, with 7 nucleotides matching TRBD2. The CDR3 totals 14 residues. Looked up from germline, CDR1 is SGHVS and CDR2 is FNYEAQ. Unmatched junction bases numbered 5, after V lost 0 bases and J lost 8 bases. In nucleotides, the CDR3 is TGTGCCAGCAGCTTAGCTTTGGGAGGGGCTACGCAGTATTTT. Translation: CASSLALGGATQYF.

CDR3: CASSPGMRWRPYF. As DNA, the CDR3 is TGTGCCAGCAGCCCCGGAATGAGGTGGAGGCCGTACTTC. The rearrangement uses TRBV7-2 and TRBJ2-7; TRBD2 is a possible D gene (5 bases). Germline CDR1 is SGHTA and CDR2 is FQGNSA. The CDR3 loop spans 13 amino acids. Between the trimmed V and J ends, which lost 5 bases and 12 bases, there was a span of 20 bases.

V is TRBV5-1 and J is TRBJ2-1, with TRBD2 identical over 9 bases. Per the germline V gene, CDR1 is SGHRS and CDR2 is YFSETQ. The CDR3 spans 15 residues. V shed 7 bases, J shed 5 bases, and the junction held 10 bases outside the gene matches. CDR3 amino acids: CASAPPSGMDNEQFF. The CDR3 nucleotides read TGCGCCAGCGCCCCCCCTAGCGGGATGGACAATGAGCAGTTCTTC.

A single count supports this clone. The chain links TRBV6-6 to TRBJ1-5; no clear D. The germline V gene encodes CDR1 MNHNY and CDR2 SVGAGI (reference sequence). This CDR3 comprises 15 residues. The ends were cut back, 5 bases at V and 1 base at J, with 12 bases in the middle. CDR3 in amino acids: CASSNSERSNQPQHF. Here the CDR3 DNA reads TGTGCCAGCAGTAACAGCGAGCGAAGCAATCAGCCCCAGCATTTT.

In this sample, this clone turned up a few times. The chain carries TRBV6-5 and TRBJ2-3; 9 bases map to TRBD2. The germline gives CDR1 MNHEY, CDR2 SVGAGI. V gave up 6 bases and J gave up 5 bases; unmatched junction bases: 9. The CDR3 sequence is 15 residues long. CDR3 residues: CASRMSGGRVDTQYF. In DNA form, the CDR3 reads TGTGCCAGCAGAATGAGTGGCGGGAGGGTAGATACGCAGTATTTT.

The CDR3 DNA sequence: TGTGCAAGTCGCTTATTTAGGGTCGTAACTAGCGGGAGGTACAATGAGCAGTTCTTC. As protein: CASRLFRVVTSGRYNEQFF. V and J are TRBV12-2 and TRBJ2-1; the table assigns TRBD2, which was not confirmed against the DNA. TRBV12-2 is a documented pseudogene. The CDR3 extends over 19 amino acids.

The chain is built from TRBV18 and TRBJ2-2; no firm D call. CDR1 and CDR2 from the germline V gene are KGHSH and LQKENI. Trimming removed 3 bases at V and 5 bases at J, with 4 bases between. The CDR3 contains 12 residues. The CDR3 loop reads CASSPMTGELFF. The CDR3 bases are TGTGCCAGCTCACCTATGACCGGGGAGCTGTTTTTT.

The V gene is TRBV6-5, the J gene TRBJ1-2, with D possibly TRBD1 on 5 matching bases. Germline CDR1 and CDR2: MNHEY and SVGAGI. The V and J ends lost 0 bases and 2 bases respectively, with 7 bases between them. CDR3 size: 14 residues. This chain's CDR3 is CASSYSRQNYGYTF. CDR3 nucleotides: TGTGCCAGCAGTTACTCGAGACAGAACTATGGCTACACCTTC.

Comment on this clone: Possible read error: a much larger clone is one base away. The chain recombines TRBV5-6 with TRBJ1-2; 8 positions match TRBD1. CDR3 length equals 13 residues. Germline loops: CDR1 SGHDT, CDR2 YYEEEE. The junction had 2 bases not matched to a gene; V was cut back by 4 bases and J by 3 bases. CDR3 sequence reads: CASSPGQDYGYTF. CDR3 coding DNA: TGTGCCAGCAGCCCGGGACAGGACTATGGCTACACCTTC.

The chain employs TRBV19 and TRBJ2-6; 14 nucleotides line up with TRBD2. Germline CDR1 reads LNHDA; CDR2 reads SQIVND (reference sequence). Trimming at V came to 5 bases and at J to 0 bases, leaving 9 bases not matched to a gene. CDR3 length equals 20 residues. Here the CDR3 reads CASSAGLAGGYLSGANVLTF. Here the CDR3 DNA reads TGTGCCAGTAGTGCCGGACTAGCGGGAGGCTACCTCTCTGGGGCCAACGTCCTGACTTTC.

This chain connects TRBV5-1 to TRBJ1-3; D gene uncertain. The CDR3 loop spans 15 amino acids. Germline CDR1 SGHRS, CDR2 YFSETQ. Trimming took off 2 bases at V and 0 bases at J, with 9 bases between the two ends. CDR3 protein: CASSLSSASGNTIYF. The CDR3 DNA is TGCGCCAGCAGCTTATCCTCGGCCTCTGGAAACACCATATATTTT.

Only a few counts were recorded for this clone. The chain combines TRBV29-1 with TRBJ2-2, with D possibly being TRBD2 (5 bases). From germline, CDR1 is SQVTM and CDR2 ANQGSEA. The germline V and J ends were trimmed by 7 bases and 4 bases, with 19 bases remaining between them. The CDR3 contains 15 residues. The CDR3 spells CSAPLGGSSTGELFF. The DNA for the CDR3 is TGCAGCGCCCCCCTCGGAGGAAGCTCCACCGGGGAGCTGTTTTTT.

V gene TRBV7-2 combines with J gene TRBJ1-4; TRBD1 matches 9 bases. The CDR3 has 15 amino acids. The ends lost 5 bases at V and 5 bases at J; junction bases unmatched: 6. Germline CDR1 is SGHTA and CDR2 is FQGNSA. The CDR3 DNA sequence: TGTGCCAGCAGCCCCCCCGGGACAGGGAATGAAAAACTGTTTTTT. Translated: CASSPPGTGNEKLFF. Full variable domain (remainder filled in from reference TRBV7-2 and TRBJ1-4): GAGVSQSPSNKVTEKGKDVELRCDPISGHTALYWYRQSLGQGLEFLIYFQGNSAPDKSGLPSDRFSAERTGGSVSTLTIQRTQQEDSAVYLCASSPPGTGNEKLFFGSGTQLSVL.

The CDR3 region has the DNA TGTGCCAGCAGGGGAGGGGGAGGCCCCTCCTACGAGCAGTACTTC. Protein product: CASRGGGGPSYEQYF. The chain is built from TRBV6-5 and TRBJ2-7; TRBD2 might be the D (7 bases). V lost 6 bases and J 0 bases, leaving 15 bases between the germline ends. Looked up from germline, CDR1 is MNHEY and CDR2 is SVGAGI. This CDR3 has 15 amino acids.

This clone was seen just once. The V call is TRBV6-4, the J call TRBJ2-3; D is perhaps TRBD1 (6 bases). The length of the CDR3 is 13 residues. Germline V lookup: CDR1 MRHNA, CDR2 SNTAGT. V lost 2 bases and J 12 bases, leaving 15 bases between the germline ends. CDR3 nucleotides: TGTGCCAGCAGTGACCAGACAGGACTCCCCCAGTATTTT. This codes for CASSDQTGLPQYF.

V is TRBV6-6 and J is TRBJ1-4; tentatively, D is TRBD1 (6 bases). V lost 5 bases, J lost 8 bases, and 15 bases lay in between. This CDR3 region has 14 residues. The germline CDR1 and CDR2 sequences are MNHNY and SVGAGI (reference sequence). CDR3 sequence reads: CASSPGTKREKLFF. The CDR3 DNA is TGTGCCAGCAGTCCAGGGACAAAGAGGGAAAAACTGTTTTTT.

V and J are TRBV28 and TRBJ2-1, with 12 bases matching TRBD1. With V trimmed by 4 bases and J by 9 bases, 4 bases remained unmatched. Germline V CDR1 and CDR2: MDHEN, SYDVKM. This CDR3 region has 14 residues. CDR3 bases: TGTGCCAGCAGTTCAGGGACAGGGGGCGGTGAGCAGTTCTTC. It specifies CASSSGTGGGEQFF.

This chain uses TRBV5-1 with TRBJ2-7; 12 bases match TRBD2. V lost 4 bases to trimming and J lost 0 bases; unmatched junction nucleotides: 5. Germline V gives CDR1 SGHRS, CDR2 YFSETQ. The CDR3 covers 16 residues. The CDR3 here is CASSTTLAGGSYEQYF. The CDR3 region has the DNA TGCGCCAGCAGCACCACACTAGCGGGAGGCTCCTACGAGCAGTACTTC.

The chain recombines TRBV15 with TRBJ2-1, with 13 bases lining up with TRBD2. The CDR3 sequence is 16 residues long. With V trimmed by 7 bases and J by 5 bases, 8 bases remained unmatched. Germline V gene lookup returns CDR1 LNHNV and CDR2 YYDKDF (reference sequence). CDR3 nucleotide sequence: TGTGCCACCATGGTTATGGGACTAGCGGGAAACAATGAGCAGTTCTTC. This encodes CATMVMGLAGNNEQFF.

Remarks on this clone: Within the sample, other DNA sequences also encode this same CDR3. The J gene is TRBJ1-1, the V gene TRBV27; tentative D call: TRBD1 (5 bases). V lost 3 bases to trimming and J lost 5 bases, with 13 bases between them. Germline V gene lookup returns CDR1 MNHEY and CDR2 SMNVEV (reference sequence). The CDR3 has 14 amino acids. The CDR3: CASSLGTRETEAFF. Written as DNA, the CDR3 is TGTGCCAGCAGTTTGGGGACTAGGGAAACTGAAGCTTTCTTT.

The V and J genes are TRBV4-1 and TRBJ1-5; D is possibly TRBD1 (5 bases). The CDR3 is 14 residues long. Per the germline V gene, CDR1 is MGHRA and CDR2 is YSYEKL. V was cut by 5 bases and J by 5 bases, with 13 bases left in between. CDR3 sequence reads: CASSYTGGDQPQHF. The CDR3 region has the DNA TGCGCCAGCAGCTACACCGGGGGTGATCAGCCCCAGCATTTT.

The CDR3 loop is CAWTRTSDHYEQYF. DNA of the CDR3: TGTGCCTGGACCCGGACTAGCGATCACTACGAGCAGTACTTC. The rearrangement uses TRBV30 and TRBJ2-7, with 9 bases lining up with TRBD2. CDR3 length equals 14 residues. V shed 4 bases and J 3 bases; nucleotides not matched to a gene: 7. Germline-derived CDR1 and CDR2 are GTSNPN and SVGIG (reference sequence).

The CDR3 reads CAINTQGREAFF. For the CDR3, the DNA is TGTGCCATAAACACCCAGGGGAGAGAAGCTTTCTTT. The V gene is TRBV28, the J gene TRBJ1-1; D possibly corresponds to TRBD1 (6 bases). CDR1 is MDHEN and CDR2 is SYDVKM in the germline V gene. V was pared by 10 bases and J by 8 bases, with 17 bases between. The CDR3 is 12 residues long. Full variable domain (remainder filled in from reference TRBV28 and TRBJ1-1): DVKVTQSSRYLVKRTGEKVFLECVQDMDHENMFWYRQDPGLGLRLIYFSYDVKMKEKGDIPEGYSVSREKKERFSLILESASTNQTSMYLCAINTQGREAFFGQGTRLTVV.

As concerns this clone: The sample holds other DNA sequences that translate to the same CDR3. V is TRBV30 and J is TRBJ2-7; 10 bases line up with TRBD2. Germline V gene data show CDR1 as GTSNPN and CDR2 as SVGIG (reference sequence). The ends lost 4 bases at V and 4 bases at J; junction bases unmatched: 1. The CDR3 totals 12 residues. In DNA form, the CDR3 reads TGTGCCTGGACTAGCGGGGGATACGAGCAGTACTTC. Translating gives CAWTSGGYEQYF. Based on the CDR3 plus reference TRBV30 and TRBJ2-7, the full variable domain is SQTIHQWPATLVQPVGSPLSLECTVEGTSNPNLYWYRQAAGRGLQLLFYSVGIGQISSEVPQNLSASRPQDRQFILSSKKLLLSDSGFYLCAWTSGGYEQYFGPGTRLTVT.

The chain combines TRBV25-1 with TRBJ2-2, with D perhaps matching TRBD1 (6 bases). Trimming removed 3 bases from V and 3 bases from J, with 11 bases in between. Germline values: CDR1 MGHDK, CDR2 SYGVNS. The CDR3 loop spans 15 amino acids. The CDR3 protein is CASSDRGQYTGELFF. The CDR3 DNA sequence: TGTGCCAGCAGTGATCGAGGACAGTACACCGGGGAGCTGTTTTTT. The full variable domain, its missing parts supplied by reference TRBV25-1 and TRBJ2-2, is EADIYQTPRYLVIGTGKKITLECSQTMGHDKMYWYQQDPGMELHLIHYSYGVNSTEKGDLSSESTVSRIRTEHFPLTLESARPSHTSQYLCASSDRGQYTGELFFGEGSRLTVL.

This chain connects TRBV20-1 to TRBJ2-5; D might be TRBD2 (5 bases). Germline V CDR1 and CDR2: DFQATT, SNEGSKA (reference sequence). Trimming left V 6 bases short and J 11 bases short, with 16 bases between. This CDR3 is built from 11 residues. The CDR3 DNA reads TGCAGTGCCAAGAGGGCTAGGGAGCAGTACTTC. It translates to CSAKRAREQYF.

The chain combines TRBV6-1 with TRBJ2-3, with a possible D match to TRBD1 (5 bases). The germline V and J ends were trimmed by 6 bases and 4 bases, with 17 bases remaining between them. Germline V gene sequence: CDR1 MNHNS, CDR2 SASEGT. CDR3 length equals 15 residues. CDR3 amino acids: CASSEAVSRADTQYF. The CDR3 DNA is TGTGCCAGCAGCGAGGCGGTCTCCAGGGCAGATACGCAGTATTTT.